This T cell receptor beta chain was recorded in a study of blood T cells in healthy people across ages. General study results and limits: Per-million-T-cell TCR beta diversity fell roughly linearly with age.

Through a sample-barcoded 5' primer and a J-beta primer mix, a second PCR was run for about 6 to 11 cycles. MiXCR was run by TCRdb on the 5' RACE reads, yielding one entry per CDR3 protein. The table shows roughly 1,500,000 distinct CDR3 sequences, with approximately 42% occurring only once. This clonotype has a handful of counts. Its antigen remains unidentified. This CDR3 spans 13 amino acids. The V gene's germline CDR1 is DFQATT and CDR2 SNEGSKA (reference sequence). Trimming took 3 bases from V and 5 from J, leaving 13 bases between them. V and J are TRBV20-1 and TRBJ1-2; D perhaps matches TRBD1 (5 bases). The sequence came from a woman under 30 in good health. The sample was blood. The CDR3 region is CSASDRANYGYTF. The CDR3 region has the DNA TGCAGTGCTAGCGACAGAGCCAATTATGGCTACACCTTC.